The source of this T cell receptor (beta chain) is a study of T cell responses to AZD1222 COVID-19 vaccine. Study-wide findings and caveats: In a largely white British group with more females than males, clonal diversity was possibly underestimated.

Profiling relied on immunoSEQ multiplex PCR, and the TCRdb table lists in-frame clones only, not all of them. The data hold roughly 140,000 clones, with 70% to 90% observed a single time. Worth noting for this clone: Its antigen is undetermined.

This CDR3 region has 12 residues. Germline V gives CDR1 LGHDT, CDR2 YNNKEL (reference sequence). V lost 3 bases, J lost 9 bases, and 9 bases lay in between. This receptor was taken from an adult in good health. The chain combines TRBV3-1 (or the pseudogene TRBV3-2) with TRBJ2-1, with D perhaps matching TRBD2 (6 bases). Sequencing was performed on peripheral blood, taken on day 0 of AZD1222 vaccination. CDR3 region: CASSHGTGEQFF. The CDR3 DNA is TGTGCCAGCAGCCACGGGACTGGTGAGCAGTTCTTC.